Sequencing of this T cell receptor (beta chain) was carried out in a study of blood T cell repertoires in COVID-19. Turning to the study itself: The analysed material was cDNA or gDNA that came from T cells, B-cell-depleted T cells, or PBMCs.

Germline V lookup: CDR1 SGHRS, CDR2 YFSETQ. Germline trimming cut 2 bases from V and 0 bases from J; bases unmatched to any gene: 7. CDR3 length: 19 residues. The repertoire was sequenced with immunoSEQ multiplex PCR; TCRdb's copy has only in-frame clones and lacks some. The repertoire has 150,000 to 200,000 clones, more than 65% of them found once; the top ten carry 13% to 15%. Participants came from 24 US areas, aged about 18 to 89 years. The receptor's source is a man in his fifties or sixties who had recovered from COVID-19. Sequenced: PBMCs or T cells enriched from blood (not recorded which). This chain joins TRBV5-1 and TRBJ2-1; 14 bases are shared with TRBD2. The CDR3 protein is CASSLQPGLAGGSYNEQFF. CDR3 coding DNA: TGCGCCAGCAGCTTACAACCCGGACTAGCGGGGGGCTCCTACAATGAGCAGTTCTTC. The full variable domain, in which reference TRBV5-1 and TRBJ2-1 provide the parts outside the CDR3, is KAGVTQTPRYLIKTRGQQVTLSCSPISGHRSVSWYQQTPGQGLQFLFEYFSETQRNKGNFPGRFSGRQFSNSRSEMNVSTLELGDSALYLCASSLQPGLAGGSYNEQFFGPGTRLTVL.